This TCR beta chain was sequenced for a study of post-analysis software for immune sequencing data. Looking at the study overall: Relapsing-remitting, secondary progressive and progressive-relapsing multiple sclerosis courses were included. Overall study results and limits: Among roughly five TRBV segments more frequent in patients than controls were TRBV5-6, TRBV5-1 and TRBV20-1. Versus controls, multiple sclerosis patients showed significantly lower diversity (normalized Chao1).

Germline V gene data show CDR1 as GTSNPN and CDR2 as SVGIG (reference sequence). Between the trimmed V and J ends, which lost 4 bases and 0 bases, there was a span of 24 bases. The CDR3 totals 18 residues. The sample holds a few counts of this clonotype. Its antigen remains unknown. Prepared libraries of TCR beta cDNA carried unique molecular identifiers. T cells, roughly 0.9 to 11 million of them, yielded hundreds of thousands of cDNA molecules. MiXCR was run by TCRdb on the PCR reads, yielding one entry per CDR3 protein. The sample includes 750,000 to 900,000 distinct CDR3 sequences, more than 45% of them seen just once.

This TCR came from a girl aged 5-17 years with multiple sclerosis. Sequencing was performed on blood. The rearrangement links TRBV30 to TRBJ1-1, with a tentative D call TRBD1 (6 bases). CDR3 DNA sequence: TGTGCCTGGAATCGTGGGGTTGGCAGGGGAACTATGAACACTGAAGCTTTCTTT. It translates to CAWNRGVGRGTMNTEAFF.